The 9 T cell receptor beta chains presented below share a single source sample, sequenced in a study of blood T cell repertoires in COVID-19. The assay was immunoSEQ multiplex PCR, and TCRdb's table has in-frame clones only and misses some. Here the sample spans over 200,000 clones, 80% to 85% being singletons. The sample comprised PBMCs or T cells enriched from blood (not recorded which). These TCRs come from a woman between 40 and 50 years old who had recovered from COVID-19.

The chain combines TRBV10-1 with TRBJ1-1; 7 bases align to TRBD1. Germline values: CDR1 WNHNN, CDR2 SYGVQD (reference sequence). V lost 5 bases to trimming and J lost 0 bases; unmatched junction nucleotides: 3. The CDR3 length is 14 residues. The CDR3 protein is CASSMGQLNTEAFF. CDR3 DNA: TGCGCCAGCAGTATGGGACAGTTGAACACTGAAGCTTTCTTT.

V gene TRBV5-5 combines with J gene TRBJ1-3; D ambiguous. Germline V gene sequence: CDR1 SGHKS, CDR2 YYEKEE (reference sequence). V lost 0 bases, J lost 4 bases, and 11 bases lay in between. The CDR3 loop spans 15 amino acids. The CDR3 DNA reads TGTGCCAGCAGCTTGGCCCCCGACTCGGGAAACACCATATATTTT. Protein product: CASSLAPDSGNTIYF.

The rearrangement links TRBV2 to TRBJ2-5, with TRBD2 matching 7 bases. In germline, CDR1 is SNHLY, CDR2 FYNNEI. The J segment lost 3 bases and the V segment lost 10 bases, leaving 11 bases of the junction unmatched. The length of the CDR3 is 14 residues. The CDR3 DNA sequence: TGTGCCACCGCCCTAGGGCTAGCGGAAGAGACCCAGTACTTC. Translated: CATALGLAEETQYF.

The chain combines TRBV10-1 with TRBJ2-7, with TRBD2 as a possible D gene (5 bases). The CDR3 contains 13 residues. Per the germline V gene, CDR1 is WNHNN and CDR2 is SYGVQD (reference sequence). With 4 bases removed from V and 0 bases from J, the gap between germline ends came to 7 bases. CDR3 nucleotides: TGCGCCAGCAGTGCCGGAGGCTCCTACGAGCAGTACTTC. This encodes CASSAGGSYEQYF.

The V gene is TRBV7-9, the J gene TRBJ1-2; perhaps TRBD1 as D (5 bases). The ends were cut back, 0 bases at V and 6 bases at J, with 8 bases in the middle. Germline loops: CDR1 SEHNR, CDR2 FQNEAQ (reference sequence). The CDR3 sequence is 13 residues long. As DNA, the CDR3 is TGTGCCAGCAGCTTAGCGGTAGGGGATGGCTACACCTTC. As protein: CASSLAVGDGYTF.

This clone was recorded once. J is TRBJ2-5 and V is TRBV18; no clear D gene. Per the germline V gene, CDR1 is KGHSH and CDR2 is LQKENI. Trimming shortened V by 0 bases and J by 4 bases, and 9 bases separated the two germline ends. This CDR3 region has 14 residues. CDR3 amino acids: CASSPPSERETQYF. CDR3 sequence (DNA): TGTGCCAGCTCACCACCGTCAGAACGAGAGACCCAGTACTTC.

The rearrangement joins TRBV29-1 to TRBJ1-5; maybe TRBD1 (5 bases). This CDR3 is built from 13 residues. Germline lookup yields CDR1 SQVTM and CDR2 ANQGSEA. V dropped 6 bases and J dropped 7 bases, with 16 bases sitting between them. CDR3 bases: TGCAGCGTGGGGGGAGGGGCGGGCCAGCCCCAGCATTTT. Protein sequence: CSVGGGAGQPQHF.

The CDR3 bases are TGTGCCAGCAGTTGGGGACTAGCGGGGAGCACAGATACGCAGTATTTT. Its protein product is CASSWGLAGSTDTQYF. The chain joins TRBV27 to TRBJ2-3; 13 bases fit TRBD2. This CDR3 region has 16 residues. Germline lookup yields CDR1 MNHEY and CDR2 SMNVEV (reference sequence). The trim removed 4 bases at V and 0 bases at J, leaving 1 base unmatched.

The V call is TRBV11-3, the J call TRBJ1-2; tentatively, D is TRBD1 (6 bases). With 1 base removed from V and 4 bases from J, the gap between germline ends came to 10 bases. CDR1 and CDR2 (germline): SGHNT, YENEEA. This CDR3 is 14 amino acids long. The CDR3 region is CASSLGQAGYGYTF. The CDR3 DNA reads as TGTGCCAGCAGCTTAGGACAGGCTGGCTATGGCTACACCTTC.